This T cell receptor (beta chain) was profiled in a study of neoadjuvant nivolumab and ipilimumab in lung cancer. CDR1 is MNHNS, CDR2 SASEGT, per germline. The CDR3 totals 11 residues. V was shortened by 6 bases and J by 8 bases, with 7 bases between the two germline ends. Profiling relied on immunoSEQ multiplex PCR, and the TCRdb table lists in-frame clones only, not all of them. Of 25,000 to 30,000 clones listed, more than 75% were seen once; the top ten hold around 9.3%. The sample was tumor tissue, taken after neoadjuvant nivolumab, alone or with ipilimumab, at or shortly before surgery. The sequence came from an adult with non-small cell lung cancer. The rearrangement uses TRBV6-1 and TRBJ1-4, with D possibly being TRBD1 (5 bases). CDR3 nucleotide sequence: TGTGCCAGCAGGGGGGAGGAAAAACTGTTTTTT. This gives the protein CASRGEEKLFF.